One sample yielded the 32 T cell receptor beta chains listed below, sequenced in a study of T cells in Graves' hyperthyroidism and ophthalmopathy. Amplification yielded TCR beta CDR3 regions, with RNA transcripts as the source. First-round RT-PCR targeting the TCR CDR3 was performed with the HTBI primer set. Each CDR3 protein is one row after TCRdb ran MiXCR on the multiplex PCR reads. The data show fewer than 900,000 distinct CDR3 sequences, with 15% to 20% seen just once and around 15% held by the top ten. Sequencing was done on a sample of blood. The origin of the receptors is a woman aged 45-60 years with Graves' hyperthyroidism that later progressed to Graves' ophthalmopathy.

This clonotype appeared many times. The rearrangement joins TRBV5-1 to TRBJ1-2; a weak D match, TRBD1 (5 bases). Germline lookup yields CDR1 SGHRS and CDR2 YFSETQ. The CDR3 is 14 residues long. The V end lost 4 bases, the J end lost 6 bases, and 16 bases lay between the germline ends. DNA of the CDR3: TGCGCCAGCAGCCCTGCGACAGCCACCAATGGCTACACCTTC. Translating gives CASSPATATNGYTF.

This clonotype was picked up a small number of times. This chain uses TRBV6-2 or TRBV6-3 with TRBJ1-5; D ambiguous. Trimming took 3 bases from V and 5 from J, leaving 17 bases between them. The germline CDR1 and CDR2 sequences are MNHEY and SVGEGT. CDR3 length equals 16 residues. The chain's CDR3 is CASSYVRVGGDQPQHF. CDR3 DNA sequence: TGTGCCAGCAGTTATGTCCGGGTGGGCGGAGATCAGCCCCAGCATTTT.

This rearrangement joins TRBV12-3 or TRBV12-4 to TRBJ2-3; 7 positions agree with TRBD1. This CDR3 has 11 residues. Trimming cost V 7 bases and J 11 bases; bases outside gene matches: 6. CDR3 protein: CASTGQVLQYF. Written as DNA, the CDR3 is TGTGCCAGCACCGGACAGGTCCTGCAGTATTTT.

Note on this clonotype: This may stem from a read error, because a much larger clone lies one nucleotide away. The chain links TRBV7-9 to TRBJ1-2, with TRBD1 identical over 7 bases. The germline CDR1 and CDR2 sequences are SEHNR and FQNEAQ (reference sequence). V lost 4 bases, J lost 5 bases, and 1 base stayed unmatched. This CDR3 is built from 12 residues. CDR3 region: CASSSGQYGYTF. CDR3 DNA: TGTGCCAGCAGCTCGGGACAGTATGGCTACACCTTC.

The chain carries TRBV6-1 and TRBJ2-6; 10 nucleotides align to TRBD1. The CDR3 is 16 amino acids. CDR1 is MNHNS and CDR2 is SASEGT in the germline V gene. J gave up 3 bases and V 5 bases, and 4 bases lay outside the gene matches. CDR3: CASSTTGGGGANVLTF. CDR3 sequence (DNA): TGTGCCAGCAGTACGACAGGGGGCGGTGGGGCCAACGTCCTGACTTTC.

This clonotype was observed at least ten times. The chain couples TRBV5-1 to TRBJ2-2; D is unresolved. In germline, CDR1 is SGHRS, CDR2 YFSETQ. V gave up 2 bases and J gave up 0 bases, with 11 bases separating them. This CDR3 has 16 residues. The CDR3 loop is CASSFTRASNTGELFF. CDR3 bases: TGCGCCAGCAGCTTTACCCGGGCCTCGAACACCGGGGAGCTGTTTTTT.

This clonotype came up a few times. Compared with germline, one end of the junction differs, possibly owing to a read error. In DNA, the CDR3 is TGTGTCAGCAGCCATGACCCTAGCGGGGGGGCCGTAGATACGCAGTATTTT. This gives the protein CVSSHDPSGGAVDTQYF. The V call is TRBV4-2, the J call TRBJ2-3, with 12 bases fitting TRBD2. Germline loops: CDR1 LGHNA, CDR2 YNFKEQ. The CDR3 length is 17 residues.

This clonotype was seen ten or more times. V usage is TRBV2 and J usage is TRBJ1-1, with D maybe TRBD1 (5 bases). This CDR3 has 17 amino acids. V lost 5 bases and J lost 1, with 20 bases in between. The germline V gene has CDR1 SNHLY and CDR2 FYNNEI. The CDR3 sequence: CASSTSLRGRRNTEAFF. CDR3 in DNA: TGTGCCAGCAGTACGAGCCTACGGGGCAGGAGGAACACTGAAGCTTTCTTT.

The CDR3 reads CASSETTNYGYTF. Here the CDR3 DNA reads TGTGCCAGCAGTGAAACAACTAACTATGGCTACACCTTC. The rearrangement joins TRBV6-1 to TRBJ1-2; D unresolved. Germline assignment: CDR1 MNHNS and CDR2 SASEGT. The CDR3 spans 13 residues. V was trimmed by 2 bases and J by 0 bases, leaving 4 bases between them.

This clonotype was counted many times. The chain couples TRBV12-3 or TRBV12-4 to TRBJ2-7, with TRBD1 as a possible D gene (5 bases). CDR3 length: 14 amino acids. V was shortened by 5 bases and J by 4 bases, with 15 bases between the two germline ends. CDR3 in amino acids: CASSAGSKVYEQYF. The CDR3 coding sequence is TGTGCCAGCAGTGCAGGGTCAAAGGTTTACGAGCAGTACTTC.

This chain joins TRBV29-1 and TRBJ2-7, with TRBD1 matching 9 bases. Germline V gene lookup returns CDR1 SQVTM and CDR2 ANQGSEA. The CDR3 has 14 amino acids. Trimming cost V 7 bases and J 6 bases; bases outside gene matches: 13. As DNA, the CDR3 is TGCAGCGCCACCCGGGACAGGGTGGACCCCGAGCAGTACTTC. Translated, it gives CSATRDRVDPEQYF.

This clonotype was picked up many times. The chain couples TRBV30 to TRBJ1-4; D not certain. The ends were cut back, 0 bases at V and 3 bases at J, with 11 bases in the middle. CDR1 and CDR2 (germline): GTSNPN, SVGIG (reference sequence). The length of the CDR3 is 15 residues. The CDR3 nucleotides are TGTGCCTGGAGTGTACTGAAGGTTTCTAATGAAAAACTGTTTTTT. Translation: CAWSVLKVSNEKLFF.

This clonotype was counted between two and nine times. This chain uses TRBV2 with TRBJ2-5; D is perhaps TRBD1 (6 bases). Germline loops: CDR1 SNHLY, CDR2 FYNNEI. V was clipped by 3 bases and J by 4 bases, with 9 bases between them. There are 13 residues in the CDR3. CDR3 region: CASSDGGIETQYF. CDR3 DNA: TGTGCCAGCAGTGATGGGGGCATAGAGACCCAGTACTTC.

This chain connects TRBV10-3 to TRBJ2-2; 14 positions agree with TRBD2. V lost 7 bases, J lost 3 bases, and 4 bases stayed unmatched. Germline assignment: CDR1 ENHRY and CDR2 SYGVKD. The CDR3 length is 16 residues. In DNA, the CDR3 is TGTGCCATCACCGGGACTAGCGGGGGTGACACCGGGGAGCTGTTTTTT. Translating it yields CAITGTSGGDTGELFF.

Turning to this clonotype: The limits of the CDR3 on the DNA are not certain, so only TCRdb's listed CDR3 is given. The chain recombines TRBV2 with TRBJ1-1; TRBD1 is the table's D call and was not checked against the DNA. Counting both end residues, the CDR3 totals 15 amino acids. Germline CDR1 and CDR2: SNHLY and FYNNEI. The CDR3 is CASILDRGLNTEAFF.

The chain employs TRBV20-1 and TRBJ1-5; D remains unclear. Germline V gene lookup returns CDR1 DFQATT and CDR2 SNEGSKA (reference sequence). The CDR3 contains 15 residues. Trimming stripped 3 bases from V and 5 bases from J, with 17 bases between. The CDR3 bases are TGCAGTGCTAGCCGTGCCCGGGTCCGGCATCAGCCCCAGCATTTT. Translated, it gives CSASRARVRHQPQHF.

This clonotype rates as medium-sized (0.01 to 0.1%). This chain uses TRBV7-6 with TRBJ2-1; 7 nucleotides align to TRBD2. The CDR3 length is 17 residues. The trim removed 2 bases at V and 2 bases at J, leaving 9 bases unmatched. Germline values: CDR1 SGHVS, CDR2 FNYEAQ. In DNA form, the CDR3 reads TGTGCCAGCAGCTTATATGTCGCAGCGGGGACCTACAATGAGCAGTTCTTC. Its protein product is CASSLYVAAGTYNEQFF.

In this sample, this clonotype turned up many times. The chain carries TRBV6-1 and TRBJ2-1; D gene ambiguous. This CDR3 has 11 residues. CDR1 and CDR2 from the germline V gene are MNHNS and SASEGT. The V end was cut by 8 bases, the J end by 7 bases, with 9 bases between. The CDR3 bases are TGTGCCAGCTCCGCTATGAATGAGCAGTTCTTC. It is translated as CASSAMNEQFF.

V is TRBV18 and J is TRBJ2-7; 7 nucleotides match TRBD1. Germline CDR1 and CDR2: KGHSH and LQKENI. The CDR3 runs to 14 residues. Losses at the gene ends were 4 bases for V and 2 bases for J; bases not matched to a gene: 5. CDR3 protein: CASSLGQLTYEQYF. The DNA for the CDR3 is TGTGCCAGCTCACTGGGACAGCTGACCTACGAGCAGTACTTC.

The chain recombines TRBV6-6 with TRBJ2-2, with D possibly being TRBD2 (5 bases). CDR3 length: 15 residues. V lost 0 bases, J lost 4 bases, and 9 bases lay in between. Germline V lookup: CDR1 MNHNY, CDR2 SVGAGI (reference sequence). The CDR3 region is CASSYSGVRTGELFF. CDR3 DNA: TGTGCCAGCAGTTACTCCGGGGTCCGCACCGGGGAGCTGTTTTTT.

In its sample, this clonotype was seen many times. V and J are TRBV30 and TRBJ1-1; no clear D gene. Between the trimmed V and J ends, which lost 2 bases and 5 bases, there was a span of 9 bases. The germline CDR1 and CDR2 sequences are GTSNPN and SVGIG (reference sequence). The CDR3 has 12 residues. The CDR3 here is CAWSRVGTEAFF. CDR3 DNA: TGTGCCTGGAGTAGGGTCGGGACTGAAGCTTTCTTT. The whole variable domain, remainder taken from reference TRBV30 and TRBJ1-1, is SQTIHQWPATLVQPVGSPLSLECTVEGTSNPNLYWYRQAAGRGLQLLFYSVGIGQISSEVPQNLSASRPQDRQFILSSKKLLLSDSGFYLCAWSRVGTEAFFGQGTRLTVV.

A few counts support this clonotype. The chain is built from TRBV15 and TRBJ1-4; D is ambiguous. Trimming shortened V by 1 base and J by 1 base, and 7 bases separated the two germline ends. Looked up from germline, CDR1 is LNHNV and CDR2 is YYDKDF (reference sequence). This CDR3 is built from 15 residues. The CDR3 DNA sequence: TGTGCCACCAGCAGAGGGCCGGAAACTAATGAAAAACTGTTTTTT. Its protein product is CATSRGPETNEKLFF.

This clonotype was counted a few times. The chain carries TRBV5-5 and TRBJ1-4; the match to TRBD1 covers 12 bases. The CDR3 loop spans 17 amino acids. V was pared by 2 bases and J by 7 bases, with 9 bases of the junction left unmatched. The germline gives CDR1 SGHKS, CDR2 YYEKEE (reference sequence). The CDR3 loop reads CASSLGDRGRVGEKLFF. The CDR3 bases are TGTGCCAGCAGCTTAGGGGACAGGGGGCGCGTTGGTGAAAAACTGTTTTTT.

This clonotype was seen repeatedly, ten times or more. This rearrangement joins TRBV18 to TRBJ1-5, with TRBD1 as a possible D gene (5 bases). This CDR3 is built from 14 residues. CDR1 KGHSH and CDR2 LQKENI come from the germline V gene. V lost 3 bases and J 6 bases, leaving 12 bases between the germline ends. CDR3 bases: TGTGCCAGCTCACCTCTGAGGGGCGGTCAGCCCCAGCATTTT. This gives the protein CASSPLRGGQPQHF.

The sample holds a few counts of this clonotype. The chain is built from TRBV7-9 and TRBJ1-2, with 7 bases fitting TRBD1. CDR3 size: 15 residues. Losses at the gene ends were 1 base for V and 9 bases for J; bases not matched to a gene: 11. Germline lookup yields CDR1 SEHNR and CDR2 FQNEAQ (reference sequence). DNA of the CDR3: TGTGCCAGCAGCTTAGGAGGACAGGCAAGATTACGCTACACCTTC. This codes for CASSLGGQARLRYTF.

This clonotype was observed at least ten times. V and J are TRBV18 and TRBJ2-1; 10 bases line up with TRBD1. The CDR3 is 16 residues long. Losses at the gene ends were 0 bases for V and 7 bases for J; bases not matched to a gene: 6. Germline-derived CDR1 and CDR2 are KGHSH and LQKENI. This chain's CDR3 is CASSPPGQGVRNEQFF. The CDR3 nucleotides read TGTGCCAGCTCACCACCTGGACAGGGGGTTAGGAATGAGCAGTTCTTC. The full variable domain, its missing parts supplied by reference TRBV18 and TRBJ2-1, is NAGVMQNPRHLVRRRGQEARLRCSPMKGHSHVYWYRQLPEEGLKFMVYLQKENIIDESGMPKERFSAEFPKEGPSILRIQQVVRGDSAAYFCASSPPGQGVRNEQFFGPGTRLTVL.

This clonotype was seen a handful of times. The chain combines TRBV6-2 or TRBV6-3 with TRBJ1-2, with TRBD1 matching 7 bases. CDR3 size: 15 residues. V was pared by 2 bases and J by 3 bases, with 6 bases of the junction left unmatched. The germline gives CDR1 MNHEY, CDR2 SVGEGT. Written as DNA, the CDR3 is TGTGCCAGCAGTTACGGGAGACAGGGTTACTATGGCTACACCTTC. It translates to CASSYGRQGYYGYTF.

To note about this clonotype: This may arise from a read error, as a much more abundant clone is one base away. This sequence joins TRBV5-1 and TRBJ2-2; 9 bases fit TRBD2. This CDR3 comprises 17 residues. In germline, CDR1 is SGHRS, CDR2 YFSETQ. CDR3 protein: CASSLGLAGAVTGEPFF. CDR3 in DNA: TGCGCCAGCAGCTTGGGGTTAGCGGGGGCCGTCACCGGGGAGCCGTTTTTT.

The chain recombines TRBV10-3 with TRBJ2-2; tentatively, D is TRBD1 (6 bases). V was pared by 5 bases and J by 0 bases, with 10 bases between. Germline lookup yields CDR1 ENHRY and CDR2 SYGVKD. This CDR3 region has 15 residues. This CDR3 is CAISTDRPNTGELFF. In nucleotides, the CDR3 is TGTGCCATCAGTACGGACAGACCGAACACCGGGGAGCTGTTTTTT.

This chain joins TRBV5-5 and TRBJ1-2; tentatively, D is TRBD1 (5 bases). The CDR3 totals 17 residues. Trimming took 6 bases from V and 5 from J, leaving 26 bases between them. The V gene's germline CDR1 is SGHKS and CDR2 YYEKEE (reference sequence). The CDR3 DNA reads TGTGCCAGCATGTCCTTGGCAGGGAAGGAGAGAGGGTATGGCTACACCTTC. Translation: CASMSLAGKERGYGYTF.

The chain couples TRBV20-1 to TRBJ2-2, with a possible D match to TRBD1 (5 bases). Germline values: CDR1 DFQATT, CDR2 SNEGSKA (reference sequence). V shed 0 bases and J shed 0 bases, with 11 bases lying between them. The length of the CDR3 is 16 residues. The CDR3 region is CSARDHRRPNTGELFF. DNA for the CDR3: TGCAGTGCTAGAGATCACAGGCGACCGAACACCGGGGAGCTGTTTTTT.

This clonotype has a count of ten or more. This rearrangement joins TRBV20-1 to TRBJ2-5; 8 bases are shared with TRBD2. The J segment lost 4 bases and the V segment lost 2 bases, leaving 6 bases of the junction unmatched. Germline assignment: CDR1 DFQATT and CDR2 SNEGSKA (reference sequence). The CDR3 is 14 residues long. The CDR3 nucleotides are TGCAGTGCTAGAATCGGGGGGGCCCGAGAGACCCAGTACTTC. This translates into CSARIGGARETQYF.